Listed below are T cell receptor beta chains from one sample, sequenced in a study of blood T cell repertoires in COVID-19. Generated by immunoSEQ multiplex PCR, the TCRdb table keeps only in-frame clones and is missing some. The sample includes just over 350,000 clones, 70% to 90% of them seen just once. Source material: peripheral blood. The receptors shown here come from a woman aged 55-75 years with COVID-19, enrolled during active disease. Each CDR3 is given without its conserved first and last residue. Only part of the rows carry a size: once, few, many, or a class if the clone is expanded.

ASSRQSSTDTQY	-	TRBJ2-3	TRBV3-1/TRBV3-2
ASSLGLAGGFGNTQY	-	TRBJ2-3	TRBV5-1
AISETGWELF	few	TRBJ2-2	TRBV10-3
ASRSTWAPNTEAF	-	TRBJ1-1	TRBV5-1
ASSLDSWGLSGNTIY	-	TRBJ1-3	TRBV11-2
ASSLIAGGNTDTQY	few	TRBJ2-3	TRBV11-3
ASSLGTGAEKETQY	-	TRBJ2-5	TRBV11-3
ATRTSDTEAF	once	TRBJ1-1	TRBV10-3
ASSKTQGAPYEQY	-	TRBJ2-7	TRBV5-5
ATSDFAGGSTDTQY	once	TRBJ2-3	TRBV24-1
ASSHSPPGNYRGEQY	-	TRBJ2-7	TRBV11-2
ASSQSRGGSGNTIY	-	TRBJ1-3	TRBV4-1
SVRGGEGQPQH	once	TRBJ1-5	TRBV29-1
ASSLGQGAITEAF	-	TRBJ1-1	TRBV5-4
ASSSIQGSGNTIY	-	TRBJ1-3	TRBV11-2
ASSPAGTNTGELF	-	TRBJ2-2	TRBV18
ASSQAGGASRDTQY	-	TRBJ2-3	TRBV4-2
ASSEGPGSGDEQF	-	TRBJ2-1	TRBV6-1
ASSVGGGLRNTIY	few	TRBJ1-3	TRBV9
ASSPGTGRASNQPQH	-	TRBJ1-5	TRBV18
ASSLEGGSGGATDTQY	once	TRBJ2-3	TRBV9
ASSVGGQDNEKLF	-	TRBJ1-4	TRBV9
ASSYSGATNEKLF	-	TRBJ1-4	TRBV6-5
ASSPIGGETQY	-	TRBJ2-5	TRBV5-1
ASSLGRTDTEAF	-	TRBJ1-1	TRBV5-1
ASSWDFYTGELF	-	TRBJ2-2	TRBV7-2
ASRDTATNEKLF	-	TRBJ1-4	TRBV6-5
ASSYPSPVGNQPQH	-	TRBJ1-5	TRBV6-6
ASTTGLTDTQY	-	TRBJ2-3	TRBV5-5
ASSRDNLSGDTQY	-	TRBJ2-3	TRBV3-1/TRBV3-2
ASSPWERYTDTQY	-	TRBJ2-3	TRBV27
SVETGKNYGYT	-	TRBJ1-2	TRBV29-1
ASFTAYEQY	-	TRBJ2-7	TRBV27
ASSLGLAGGETQY	-	TRBJ2-5	TRBV13
ASSPLGQASGNTIY	once	TRBJ1-3	TRBV4-1
ASSHPRDRERDYNEQF	-	TRBJ2-1	TRBV2
ASSQDEGARVY	-	TRBJ2-4	TRBV3-1/TRBV3-2
ASSQDTLGAGESF	-	TRBJ2-1	TRBV4-1
ASSPDILRINYGYT	-	TRBJ1-2	TRBV5-8
ASSGRGGTGELF	-	TRBJ2-2	TRBV2
AIRPGTGGTEAF	-	TRBJ1-1	TRBV10-3
ASSVGRQATYEQY	once	TRBJ2-7	TRBV9
ASSQDISGGNTEAF	-	TRBJ1-1	TRBV4-2
ASSERGLAGGYEQY	-	TRBJ2-7	TRBV13
ASSYGAGSYNEQF	-	TRBJ2-1	TRBV6-5
ASSSYGLQIQFPHIQY	-	TRBJ2-4	TRBV7-2
ATSRGSEQF	-	TRBJ2-1	TRBV15
ASSPTQGANNSPLH	many	TRBJ1-6	TRBV7-9
ASRSAGSIYEQY	-	TRBJ2-7	TRBV6-5
ASSQDTGIAEAF	once	TRBJ1-1	TRBV4-3
ASSYVGGTEAF	-	TRBJ1-1	TRBV6-2/TRBV6-3